The clone carrying this T cell receptor beta chain was seen more than once but under ten times. What it binds is unknown. Only in-frame clones appear in the TCRdb table, and some are missing; sequencing was by immunoSEQ multiplex PCR. The data show tens of thousands of clones, around 87% seen once. The data were obtained in a study of radiotherapy plus CTLA-4 blockade in lung cancer. Across the whole study: Across the patients, objective responses occurred in about 19%, and disease control in 31%.

CTLA-4 blockade with ipilimumab, together with focal radiation, was given to patients with chemo-refractory metastatic non-small-cell lung cancer. Overall study findings and caveats: Blood saw expansion of tumor-derived TCR clones after radiotherapy plus ipilimumab. Early blood T cell clone changes and increased post-radiation serum interferon-beta were reportedly the strongest response predictors.

This sample comprised peripheral blood, obtained from a patient treated with radiotherapy plus ipilimumab. The TCR sequence derives from a human donor with non-small cell lung cancer that progressed on radiotherapy plus ipilimumab.

CDR3 sequence (DNA): TGTGCCATCTCCATAGGGACAGGGGGAAACACCATATATTTT. Its protein product is CAISIGTGGNTIYF. This chain connects TRBV10-3 to TRBJ1-3; 9 bases align to TRBD1. The V and J ends lost 8 bases and 4 bases, in that order; junction bases with no gene match: 6. The germline CDR1 and CDR2 sequences are ENHRY and SYGVKD. This CDR3 comprises 14 residues.